A few counts support the clone carrying this T cell receptor beta chain. Clones were read by immunoSEQ multiplex PCR, and TCRdb kept only the in-frame ones, dropping some. The table includes under 350,000 clones, more than 85% detected once. This sample was included in a study of blood T cell repertoires in COVID-19. The sequence was obtained from a man aged 18 to 35 with active or convalescent COVID-19. Sequencing was performed on peripheral blood.

CDR3 DNA sequence: TGTGCCTGGAGTGTGGTCAGATCCTACACCTTC. This translates into CAWSVVRSYTF. The chain combines TRBV30 with TRBJ1-2; D call uncertain. The CDR3 runs 11 residues. From germline, CDR1 is GTSNPN and CDR2 SVGIG (reference sequence). With 0 bases removed from V and 10 bases from J, the gap between germline ends came to 9 bases.